Listed here are 6 T cell receptor beta chains from one sample, sequenced in a study of T cell changes during pregnancy in multiple sclerosis. TCRdb's copy holds only in-frame clones and misses some; the assay was immunoSEQ multiplex PCR. The repertoire consists of tens of thousands of clones, with approximately 93% occurring once and the leading ten covering 2.5% to 3%. The sample here was peripheral blood, taken in the first trimester of pregnancy. The receptor source for this set is a female donor with multiple sclerosis, enrolled in a pregnancy study.

The rearrangement links TRBV5-1 to TRBJ1-1, with 8 bases identical to TRBD1. Germline-derived CDR1 and CDR2 are SGHRS and YFSETQ. The CDR3 runs to 13 residues. V dropped 4 bases and J dropped 5; count of bases not matched to a gene: 4. Here the CDR3 reads CASSMTGVTEAFF. CDR3 DNA sequence: TGCGCCAGCAGCATGACAGGGGTTACTGAAGCTTTCTTT. The full variable domain, completed using reference TRBV5-1 and TRBJ1-1, is KAGVTQTPRYLIKTRGQQVTLSCSPISGHRSVSWYQQTPGQGLQFLFEYFSETQRNKGNFPGRFSGRQFSNSRSEMNVSTLELGDSALYLCASSMTGVTEAFFGQGTRLTVV.

The V gene is TRBV9, the J gene TRBJ1-5; D ambiguous. The CDR3 runs to 14 residues. The germline V gene has CDR1 SGDLS and CDR2 YYNGEE. V lost 3 bases and J 2 bases, leaving 9 bases between the germline ends. The CDR3 DNA reads as TGTGCCAGCAGCGCAACGGGAGGCAATCAGCCCCAGCATTTT. Translated, it gives CASSATGGNQPQHF.

The V gene is TRBV9, the J gene TRBJ2-3; 10 bases are shared with TRBD2. V lost 4 bases to trimming and J lost 1 base; unmatched junction nucleotides: 9. The germline V gene encodes CDR1 SGDLS and CDR2 YYNGEE. CDR3 length equals 17 residues. CDR3 in DNA: TGTGCCAGCAGCCCACATAAGCTAGCGGGGGGCACAGATACGCAGTATTTT. Its translation is CASSPHKLAGGTDTQYF.

The chain employs TRBV30 and TRBJ2-2, with a tentative D call TRBD2 (5 bases). The CDR3 has 13 residues. V lost 1 base and J lost 6, with 9 bases in between. Germline CDR1 and CDR2: GTSNPN and SVGIG (reference sequence). This CDR3 reads CAWSGTLSGELFF. The CDR3 DNA sequence: TGTGCCTGGAGTGGGACTCTCTCCGGGGAGCTGTTTTTT. Variable domain in full (rest from reference TRBV30 and TRBJ2-2): SQTIHQWPATLVQPVGSPLSLECTVEGTSNPNLYWYRQAAGRGLQLLFYSVGIGQISSEVPQNLSASRPQDRQFILSSKKLLLSDSGFYLCAWSGTLSGELFFGEGSRLTVL.

This clone was counted a single time. The rearrangement joins TRBV10-2 to TRBJ1-6, with D hard to call. V was trimmed by 6 bases and J by 7 bases, leaving 19 bases between them. The CDR3 extends over 16 amino acids. The germline gives CDR1 WSHSY, CDR2 SAAADI. The CDR3 spells CASSRPGNTGNSPLHF. The CDR3 DNA sequence: TGCGCCAGCAGCCGACCGGGAAATACGGGGAATTCACCCCTCCACTTT.

This chain uses TRBV29-1 with TRBJ2-6; D is ambiguous. V was pared by 5 bases and J by 0 bases, with 8 bases between. Germline CDR1 is SQVTM and CDR2 is ANQGSEA. The CDR3 runs to 14 residues. CDR3 region: CSVFVSSGANVLTF. The CDR3 region has the DNA TGCAGCGTTTTCGTTAGCTCTGGGGCCAACGTCCTGACTTTC. The full variable domain, rest sourced from reference TRBV29-1 and TRBJ2-6, is SAVISQKPSRDICQRGTSLTIQCQVDSQVTMMFWYRQQPGQSLTLIATANQGSEATYESGFVIDKFPISRPNLTFSTLTVSNMSPEDSSIYLCSVFVSSGANVLTFGAGSRLTVL.